This entry is about one T cell receptor beta chain. Sequencing used immunoSEQ multiplex PCR; TCRdb keeps in-frame clones, though not all of them. The table lists about 97,000 clones, around 80% of them singletons. The sample originates from a study of PD-1 blockade in classical Hodgkin lymphoma. The CDR3 sequence is 14 residues long. Germline lookup yields CDR1 SGHDT and CDR2 YYEEEE. The germline V and J ends were trimmed by 0 bases and 0 bases, with 5 bases remaining between them. Each patient's relapse followed autologous stem cell transplantation, and brentuximab vedotin exposure varied. J is TRBJ2-3 and V is TRBV5-6; D is ambiguous. This sequence was found in a human donor with classical Hodgkin lymphoma. The source material was peripheral blood mononuclear cells (PBMCs), sampled at baseline. This CDR3 reads CASSLVASTDTQYF. CDR3 bases: TGTGCCAGCAGCTTGGTTGCTAGCACAGATACGCAGTATTTT.